The clone carrying this TCR beta chain came up many times. The antigen is not known. The team produced cDNA through 5'RACE using 10-nucleotide random UMIs. TCRdb re-called the 5' RACE reads through MiXCR, storing one row per CDR3 protein. The sample lists 55,000 to 75,000 distinct CDR3 sequences, 5.2% occurring once. The V and J ends lost 0 bases and 4 bases respectively, with 10 bases between them. This CDR3 is 14 amino acids long. CDR1 and CDR2 from the germline V gene are SGHRS and YFSETQ. This specimen belongs to a study of neurological immune-mediated disorders. General study findings and limits: Patients with HTLV-1-associated myelopathy had the highest level of TCR clonal expansion, whereas patients with multiple sclerosis had the lowest level, falling beneath the level found in healthy controls. Phylogenetic grouping placed 18 of 34 multiple sclerosis patients' repertoires in one related-CDR3 cluster, a possible signature.

This sequence originates from a woman aged 30 to 39 with multiple sclerosis. What was sequenced was PBMCs. This rearrangement joins TRBV5-1 to TRBJ2-5; D possibly corresponds to TRBD1 (6 bases). The CDR3 DNA sequence: TGCGCCAGCAGCTTGGGGACAGCGTCAGAGACCCAGTACTTC. As protein: CASSLGTASETQYF.